These T cell receptor beta chains were read from a single sample in a study of T cell changes during pregnancy in multiple sclerosis. Assay: immunoSEQ multiplex PCR; the TCRdb copy retains only in-frame clones and omits some. The sample holds about 53,000 clones, about nine tenths seen once. The starting material was CD4+ T cells from peripheral blood mononuclear cells, obtained in the third trimester of pregnancy. These receptors originate from a female donor with multiple sclerosis, enrolled in a pregnancy study. Both conserved end residues are part of each CDR3. Fields, in order: D gene, V gene, J gene, clone size, CDR3 protein, CDR3 DNA. D genes are given only for firm matches. A clone size is listed for some rows: how often the clone was seen (once, few, many), or a class if it is expanded.

.	TRBV5-4	TRBJ1-1	.	CASSLVGDTEAFF	TGTGCCAGCAGCTTGGTAGGGGACACTGAAGCTTTCTTT
.	TRBV19	TRBJ1-5	few	CATLAGMNQPQHF	TGTGCCACCCTAGCAGGAATGAATCAGCCCCAGCATTTT
.	TRBV19	TRBJ2-7	.	CASSISGSYEQYF	TGTGCCAGTAGTATCAGTGGCTCCTACGAGCAGTACTTC
.	TRBV6-1	TRBJ2-5	once	CASSEDRPETQYF	TGTGCCAGCAGTGAAGACAGGCCGGAGACCCAGTACTTC
.	TRBV4-1	TRBJ2-4	few	CASSQGFVPGRKRGGENIQYF	TGCGCCAGCAGCCAAGGATTTGTCCCGGGACGAAAGAGGGGCGGGGAAAACATTCAGTACTTC
.	TRBV12-5	TRBJ2-7	.	CASGLGRGNEQYF	TGTGCTAGTGGTTTGGGCCGGGGGAACGAGCAGTACTTC
TRBD1	TRBV4-1	TRBJ1-4	.	CASSLHHRQGAEKLFF	TGCGCCAGCAGCCTACATCATAGGCAGGGGGCGGAAAAACTGTTTTTT
TRBD1	TRBV6-5	TRBJ1-2	.	CASSYTQGPGYTF	TGTGCCAGCTCCTACACACAGGGGCCAGGCTACACCTTC
TRBD1	TRBV7-9	TRBJ2-7	.	CASSLVPRQGDSSYEQYF	TGTGCCAGCAGCTTAGTCCCGCGACAGGGAGATAGCTCCTACGAGCAGTACTTC
TRBD1	TRBV27	TRBJ1-2	.	CASSPLTGHYGYTF	TGTGCCAGCAGTCCACTGACAGGGCACTATGGCTACACCTTC
TRBD2	TRBV28	TRBJ2-5	.	CASSTGGLAGLETQYF	TGTGCCAGCAGCACCGGGGGGCTAGCGGGGTTAGAGACCCAGTACTTC
.	TRBV7-7	TRBJ2-5	.	CASSLTGTQETQYF	TGTGCTAGCAGCTTAACCGGGACACAAGAGACCCAGTACTTC
.	TRBV4-1	TRBJ1-1	.	CASSLPKTGVNTEAFF	TGCGCCAGCAGCCTGCCTAAGACAGGAGTGAACACTGAAGCTTTCTTT
.	TRBV6-5	TRBJ2-2	.	CASSYLTLGELFF	TGTGCCAGCAGTTACTTGACTCTCGGGGAGCTGTTTTTT
TRBD1	TRBV7-2	TRBJ1-2	once	CASSLAWDRGGKGYTF	TGTGCCAGCAGCTTAGCATGGGACAGGGGAGGGAAAGGCTACACCTTC
TRBD2	TRBV5-1	TRBJ2-5	.	CASSLSRLAGQETQYF	TGCGCCAGCAGCCTAAGCCGGCTAGCGGGGCAAGAGACCCAGTACTTC
.	TRBV4-1	TRBJ2-1	.	CASSQEGPVSEQFF	TGCGCCAGCAGCCAGGAGGGACCGGTCTCAGAGCAGTTCTTC
.	TRBV7-9	TRBJ1-4	.	CASSLLQAATNEKLFF	TGTGCCAGCAGCCTCCTACAGGCGGCAACTAATGAAAAACTGTTTTTT
.	TRBV5-4	TRBJ1-1	.	CASSFFNMNTEAFF	TGTGCCAGCAGCTTTTTTAACATGAACACTGAAGCTTTCTTT
TRBD2	TRBV5-1	TRBJ2-7	.	CASSLARGEDEQYF	TGCGCCAGCAGCTTGGCACGGGGGGAGGACGAGCAGTACTTC
TRBD1	TRBV15	TRBJ1-4	.	CATSRELGQLEKLFF	TGTGCCACCAGCAGAGAATTGGGACAGCTCGAAAAACTGTTTTTT
TRBD1	TRBV18	TRBJ2-5	.	CASSESGGLETQYF	TGTGCCAGCTCCGAGTCAGGGGGCTTGGAGACCCAGTACTTC
.	TRBV10-3	TRBJ2-4	.	CAISDNSLAKNIQYF	TGTGCCATCAGTGATAATAGTCTAGCCAAAAACATTCAGTACTTC
TRBD2	TRBV9	TRBJ2-3	.	CASSAERTSGGTDTQYF	TGTGCCAGCAGCGCTGAACGGACTAGCGGGGGCACAGATACGCAGTATTTT
TRBD2	TRBV19	TRBJ2-1	few	CASSITGLAGGNEQFF	TGTGCCAGTAGTATAACTGGGCTAGCGGGGGGCAATGAGCAGTTCTTC
.	TRBV15	TRBJ1-1	.	CATSRERQNTEAFF	TGTGCCACCAGCAGAGAACGACAGAACACTGAAGCTTTCTTT
.	TRBV29-1	TRBJ1-1	.	CSETGTTNGEAFF	TGCAGCGAAACCGGGACTACGAACGGAGAGGCTTTCTTT
TRBD2	TRBV11-3	TRBJ2-1	.	CASSPSGAKHYNEQFF	TGTGCCAGCAGCCCTAGCGGGGCAAAACACTACAATGAGCAGTTCTTC